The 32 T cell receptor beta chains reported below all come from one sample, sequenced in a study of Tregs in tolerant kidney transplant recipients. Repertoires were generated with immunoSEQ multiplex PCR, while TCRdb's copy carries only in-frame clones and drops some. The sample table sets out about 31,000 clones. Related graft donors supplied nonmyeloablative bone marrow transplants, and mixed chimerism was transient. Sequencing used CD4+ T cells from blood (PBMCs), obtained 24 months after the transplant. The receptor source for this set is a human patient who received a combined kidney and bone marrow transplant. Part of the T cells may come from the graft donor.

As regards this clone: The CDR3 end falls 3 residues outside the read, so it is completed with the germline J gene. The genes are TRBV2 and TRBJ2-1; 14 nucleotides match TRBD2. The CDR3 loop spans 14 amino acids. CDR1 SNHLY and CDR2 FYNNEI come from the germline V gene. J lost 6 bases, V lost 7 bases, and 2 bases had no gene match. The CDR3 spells CASKGLAGVNEQFF. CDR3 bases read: TGTGCCAGCAAGGGACTAGCGGGAGTCAATGAG. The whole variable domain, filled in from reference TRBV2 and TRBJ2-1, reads EPEVTQTPSHQVTQMGQEVILRCVPISNHLYFYWYRQILGQKVEFLVSFYNNEISEKSEIFDDQFSVERPDGSNFTLKIRSTKLEDSAMYFCASKGLAGVNEQFFGPGTRLTVL.

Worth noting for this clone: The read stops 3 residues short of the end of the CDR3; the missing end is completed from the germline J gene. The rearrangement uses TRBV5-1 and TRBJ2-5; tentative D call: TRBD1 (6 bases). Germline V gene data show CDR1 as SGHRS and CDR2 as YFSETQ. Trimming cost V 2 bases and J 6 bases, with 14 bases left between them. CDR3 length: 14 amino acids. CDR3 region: CASSLGQSIQTQYF. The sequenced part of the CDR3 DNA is TGCGCCAGCAGCTTAGGACAGTCAATACAGACC.

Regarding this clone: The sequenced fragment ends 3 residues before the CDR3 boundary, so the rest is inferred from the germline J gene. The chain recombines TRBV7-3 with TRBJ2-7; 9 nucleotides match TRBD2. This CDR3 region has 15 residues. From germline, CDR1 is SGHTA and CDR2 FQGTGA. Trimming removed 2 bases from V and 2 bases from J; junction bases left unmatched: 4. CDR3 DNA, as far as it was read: TGTGCCAGCAGCTTAGGGGCTAGCGGGGCCTACGAG. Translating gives CASSLGASGAYE. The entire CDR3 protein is CASSLGASGAYEQYF. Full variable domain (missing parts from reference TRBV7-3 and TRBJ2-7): GAGVSQTPSNKVTEKGKYVELRCDPISGHTALYWYRQSLGQGPEFLIYFQGTGAADDSGLPNDRFFAVRPEGSVSTLKIQRTERGDSAVYLCASSLGASGAYEQYFGPGTRLTVT.

CDR3 amino acids: CASSFAGGASSYEQYF. The CDR3 bases that were read are TGCGCCAGCAGCTTTGCGGGGGGCGCGTCCTCCTACGAG. The rearrangement links TRBV5-1 to TRBJ2-7; 8 bases are shared with TRBD2. The missing CDR3 end, 3 residues past where the read stops, is filled in from the germline J gene. This CDR3 is built from 16 residues. Germline values: CDR1 SGHRS, CDR2 YFSETQ. V shed 2 bases, J shed 0 bases, and the junction held 7 bases outside the gene matches.

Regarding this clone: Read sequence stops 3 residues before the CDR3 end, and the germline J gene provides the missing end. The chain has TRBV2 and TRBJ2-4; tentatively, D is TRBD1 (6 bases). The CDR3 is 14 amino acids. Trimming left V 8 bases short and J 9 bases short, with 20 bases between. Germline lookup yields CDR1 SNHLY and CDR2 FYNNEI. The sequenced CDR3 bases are TGTGCCAGCCGGCCCGAACAGGGTGGGAGCATT. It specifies CASRPEQGGSI. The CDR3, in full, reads CASRPEQGGSIQYF.

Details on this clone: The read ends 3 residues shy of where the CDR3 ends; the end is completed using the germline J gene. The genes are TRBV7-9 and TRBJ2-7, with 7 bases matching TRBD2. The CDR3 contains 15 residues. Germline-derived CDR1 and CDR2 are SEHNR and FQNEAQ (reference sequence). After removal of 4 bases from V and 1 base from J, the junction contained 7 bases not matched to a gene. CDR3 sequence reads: CASSSLAGVSYEQYF. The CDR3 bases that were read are TGTGCCAGCAGCTCTTTAGCGGGTGTTTCCTACGAG.

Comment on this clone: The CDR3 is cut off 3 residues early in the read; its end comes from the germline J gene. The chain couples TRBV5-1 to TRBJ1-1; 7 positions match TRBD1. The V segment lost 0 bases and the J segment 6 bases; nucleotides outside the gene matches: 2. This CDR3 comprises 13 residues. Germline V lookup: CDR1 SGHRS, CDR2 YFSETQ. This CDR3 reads CASSLGQGAEAFF. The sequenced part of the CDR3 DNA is TGCGCCAGCAGCTTGGGGCAGGGGGCTGAA.

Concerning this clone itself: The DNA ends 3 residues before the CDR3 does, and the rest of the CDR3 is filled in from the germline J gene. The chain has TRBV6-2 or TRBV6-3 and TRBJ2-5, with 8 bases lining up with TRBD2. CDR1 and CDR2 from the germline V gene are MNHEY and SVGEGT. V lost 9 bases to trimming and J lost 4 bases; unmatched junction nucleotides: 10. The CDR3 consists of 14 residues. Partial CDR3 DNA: TGTGCCAGTAACGCGGGAGGTTTGATAGAGACC. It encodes CASNAGGLIET. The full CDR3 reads CASNAGGLIETQYF.

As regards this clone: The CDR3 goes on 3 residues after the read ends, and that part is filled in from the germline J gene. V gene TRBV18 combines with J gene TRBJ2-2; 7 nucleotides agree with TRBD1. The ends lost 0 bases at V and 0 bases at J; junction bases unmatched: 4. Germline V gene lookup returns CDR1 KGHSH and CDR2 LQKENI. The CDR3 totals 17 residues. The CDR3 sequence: CASSPPAQGSNTGELFF. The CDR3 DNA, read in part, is TGTGCCAGCTCACCACCTGCACAGGGGTCGAACACCGGGGAG.

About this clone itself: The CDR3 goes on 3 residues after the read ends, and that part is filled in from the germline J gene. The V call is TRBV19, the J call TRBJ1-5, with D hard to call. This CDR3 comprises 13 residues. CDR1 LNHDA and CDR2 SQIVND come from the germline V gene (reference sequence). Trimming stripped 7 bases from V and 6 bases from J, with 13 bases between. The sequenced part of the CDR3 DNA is TGTGCCAGTATGGCCCGGCGGGGTCAGCCC. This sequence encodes CASMARRGQP. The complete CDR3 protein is CASMARRGQPQHF. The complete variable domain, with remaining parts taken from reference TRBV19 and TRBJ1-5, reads DGGITQSPKYLFRKEGQNVTLSCEQNLNHDAMYWYRQDPGQGLRLIYYSQIVNDFQKGDIAEGYSVSREKKESFPLTVTSAQKNPTAFYLCASMARRGQPQHFGDGTRLSIL.

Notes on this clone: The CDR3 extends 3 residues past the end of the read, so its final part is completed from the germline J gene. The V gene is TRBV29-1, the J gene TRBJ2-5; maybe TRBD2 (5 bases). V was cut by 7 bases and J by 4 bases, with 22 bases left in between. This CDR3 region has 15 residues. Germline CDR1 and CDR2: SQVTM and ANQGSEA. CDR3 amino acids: CSALPSGGAGETQYF. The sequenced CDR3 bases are TGCAGCGCCCTCCCCAGTGGCGGCGCGGGAGAGACC.

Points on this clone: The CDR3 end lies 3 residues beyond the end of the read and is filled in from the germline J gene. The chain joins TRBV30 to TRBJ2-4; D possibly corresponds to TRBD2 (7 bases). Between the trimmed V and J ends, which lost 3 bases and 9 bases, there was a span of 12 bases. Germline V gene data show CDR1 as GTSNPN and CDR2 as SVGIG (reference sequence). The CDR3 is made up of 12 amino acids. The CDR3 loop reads CAWRGGGSIQYF. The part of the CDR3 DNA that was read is TGTGCCTGGAGAGGGGGGGGGAGCATT. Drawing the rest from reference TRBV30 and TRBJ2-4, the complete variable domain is SQTIHQWPATLVQPVGSPLSLECTVEGTSNPNLYWYRQAAGRGLQLLFYSVGIGQISSEVPQNLSASRPQDRQFILSSKKLLLSDSGFYLCAWRGGGSIQYFGAGTRLSVL.

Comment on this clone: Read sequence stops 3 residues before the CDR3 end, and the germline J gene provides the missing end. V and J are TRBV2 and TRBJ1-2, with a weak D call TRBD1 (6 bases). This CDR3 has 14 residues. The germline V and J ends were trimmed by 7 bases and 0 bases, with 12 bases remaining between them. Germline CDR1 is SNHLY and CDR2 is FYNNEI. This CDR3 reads CASTAQGTNYGYTF. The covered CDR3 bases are TGTGCCAGCACTGCGCAGGGGACTAACTATGGC. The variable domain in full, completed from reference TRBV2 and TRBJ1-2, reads EPEVTQTPSHQVTQMGQEVILRCVPISNHLYFYWYRQILGQKVEFLVSFYNNEISEKSEIFDDQFSVERPDGSNFTLKIRSTKLEDSAMYFCASTAQGTNYGYTFGSGTRLTVV.

CDR3 DNA (partial): TGCAGTGCTAGAGTGGCCAGGGCTGGAGAAAAA. It yields the protein CSARVARAGEK. From start to end, the CDR3 is CSARVARAGEKLFF. V is TRBV20-1 and J is TRBJ1-4, with D maybe TRBD1 (5 bases). Read data end 3 residues before the CDR3 end; the end is taken from the germline J gene. The V gene lost 1 base and the J gene lost 8 bases, with 14 bases spanning the gap. The CDR3 consists of 14 residues. CDR1 is DFQATT, CDR2 SNEGSKA, per germline (reference sequence).

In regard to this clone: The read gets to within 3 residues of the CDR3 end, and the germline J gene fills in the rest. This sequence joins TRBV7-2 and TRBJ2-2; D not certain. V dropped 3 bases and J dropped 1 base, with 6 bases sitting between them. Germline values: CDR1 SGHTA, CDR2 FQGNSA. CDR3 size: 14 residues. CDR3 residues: CASSLARNTGELFF. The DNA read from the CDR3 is TGTGCCAGCAGCTTGGCTAGGAACACCGGGGAG.

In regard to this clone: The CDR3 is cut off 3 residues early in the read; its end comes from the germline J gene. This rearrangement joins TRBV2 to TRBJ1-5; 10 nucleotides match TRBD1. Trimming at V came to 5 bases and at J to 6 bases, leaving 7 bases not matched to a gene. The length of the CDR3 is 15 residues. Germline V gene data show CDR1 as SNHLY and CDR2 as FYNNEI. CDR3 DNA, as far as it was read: TGTGCCAGCAGTTCGACAGGGGGCGAGGGTCAGCCC. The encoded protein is CASSSTGGEGQP. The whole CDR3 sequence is CASSSTGGEGQPQHF.

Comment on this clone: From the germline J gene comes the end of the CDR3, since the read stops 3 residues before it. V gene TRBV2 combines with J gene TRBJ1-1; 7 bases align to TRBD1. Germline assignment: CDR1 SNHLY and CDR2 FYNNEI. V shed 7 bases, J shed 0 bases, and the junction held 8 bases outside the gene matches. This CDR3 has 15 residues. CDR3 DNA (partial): TGTGCCAGCATGGGAGGACAGGCTATGAACACTGAA. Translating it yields CASMGGQAMNTE. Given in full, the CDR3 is CASMGGQAMNTEAFF.

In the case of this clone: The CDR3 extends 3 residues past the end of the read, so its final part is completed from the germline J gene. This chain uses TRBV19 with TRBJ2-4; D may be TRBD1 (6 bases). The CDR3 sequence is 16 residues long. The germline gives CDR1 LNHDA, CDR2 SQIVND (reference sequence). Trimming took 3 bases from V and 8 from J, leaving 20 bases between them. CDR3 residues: CASSIRPGAASDIQYF. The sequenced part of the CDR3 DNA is TGTGCCAGTAGTATTCGGCCAGGGGCCGCGTCAGACATT.

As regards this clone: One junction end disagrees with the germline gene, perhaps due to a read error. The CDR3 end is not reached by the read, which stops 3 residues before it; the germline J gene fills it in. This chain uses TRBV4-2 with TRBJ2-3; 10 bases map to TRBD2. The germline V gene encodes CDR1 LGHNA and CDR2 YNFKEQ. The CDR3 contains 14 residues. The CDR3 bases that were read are TGCGCCAGCAGCCCAACTAGCGGGGCAGATACG. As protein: CASSPTSGADT. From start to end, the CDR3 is CASSPTSGADTQYF.

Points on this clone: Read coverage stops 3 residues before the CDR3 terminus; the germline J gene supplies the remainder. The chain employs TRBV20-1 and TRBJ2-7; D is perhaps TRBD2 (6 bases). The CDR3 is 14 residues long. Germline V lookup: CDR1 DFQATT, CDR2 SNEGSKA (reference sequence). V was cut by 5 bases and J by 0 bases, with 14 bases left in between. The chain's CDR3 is CSAGQLAGSYEQYF. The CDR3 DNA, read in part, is TGCAGTGCTGGGCAACTAGCTGGCTCCTACGAG.

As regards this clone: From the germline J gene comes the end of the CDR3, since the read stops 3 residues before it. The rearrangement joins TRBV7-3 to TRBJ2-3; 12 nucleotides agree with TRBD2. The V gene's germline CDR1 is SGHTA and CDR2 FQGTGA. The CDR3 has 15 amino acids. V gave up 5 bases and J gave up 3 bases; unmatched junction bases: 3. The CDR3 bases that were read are TGTGCCAGCAGCCGACTAGCGGGAGAGACAGATACG. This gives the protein CASSRLAGETDT. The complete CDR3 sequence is CASSRLAGETDTQYF. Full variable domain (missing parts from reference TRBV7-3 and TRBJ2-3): GAGVSQTPSNKVTEKGKYVELRCDPISGHTALYWYRQSLGQGPEFLIYFQGTGAADDSGLPNDRFFAVRPEGSVSTLKIQRTERGDSAVYLCASSRLAGETDTQYFGPGTRLTVL.

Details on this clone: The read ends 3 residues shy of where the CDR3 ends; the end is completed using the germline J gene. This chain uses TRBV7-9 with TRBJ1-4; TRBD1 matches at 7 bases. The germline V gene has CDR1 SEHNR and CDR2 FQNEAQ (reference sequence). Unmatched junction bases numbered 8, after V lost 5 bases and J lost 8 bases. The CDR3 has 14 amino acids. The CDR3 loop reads CASSPDRVGEKLFF. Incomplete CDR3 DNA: TGTGCCAGCAGCCCCGACAGGGTTGGGGAAAAA.

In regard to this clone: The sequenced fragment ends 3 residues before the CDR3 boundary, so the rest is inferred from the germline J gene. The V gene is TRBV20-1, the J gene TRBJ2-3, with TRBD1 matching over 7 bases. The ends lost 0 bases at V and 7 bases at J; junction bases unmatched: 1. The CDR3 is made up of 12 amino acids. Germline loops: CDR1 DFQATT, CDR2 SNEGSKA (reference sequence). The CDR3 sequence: CSARDRGHTQYF. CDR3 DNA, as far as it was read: TGCAGTGCTAGAGATAGGGGGCATACG.

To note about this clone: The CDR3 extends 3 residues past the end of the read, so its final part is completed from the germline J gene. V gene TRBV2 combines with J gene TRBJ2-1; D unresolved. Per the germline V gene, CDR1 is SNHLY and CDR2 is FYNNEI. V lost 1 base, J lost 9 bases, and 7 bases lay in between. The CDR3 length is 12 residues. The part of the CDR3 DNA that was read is TGTGCCAGCAGTGAAGAAATCTTTGAG. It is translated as CASSEEIFE. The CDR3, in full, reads CASSEEIFEQFF.

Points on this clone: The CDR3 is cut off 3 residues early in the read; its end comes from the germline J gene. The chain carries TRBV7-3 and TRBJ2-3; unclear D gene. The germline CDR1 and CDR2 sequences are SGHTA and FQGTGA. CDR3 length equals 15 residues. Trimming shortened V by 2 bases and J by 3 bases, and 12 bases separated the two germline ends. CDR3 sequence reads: CASSLSGGDTDTQYF. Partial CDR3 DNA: TGTGCCAGCAGCTTATCCGGCGGAGATACAGATACG.

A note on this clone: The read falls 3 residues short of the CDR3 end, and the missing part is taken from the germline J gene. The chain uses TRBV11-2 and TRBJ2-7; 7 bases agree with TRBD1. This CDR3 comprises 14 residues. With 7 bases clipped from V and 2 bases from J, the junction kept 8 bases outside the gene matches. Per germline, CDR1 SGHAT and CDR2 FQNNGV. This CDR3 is CASMRPGQPYEQYF. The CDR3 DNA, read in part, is TGTGCCAGCATGAGACCGGGACAGCCCTACGAG.

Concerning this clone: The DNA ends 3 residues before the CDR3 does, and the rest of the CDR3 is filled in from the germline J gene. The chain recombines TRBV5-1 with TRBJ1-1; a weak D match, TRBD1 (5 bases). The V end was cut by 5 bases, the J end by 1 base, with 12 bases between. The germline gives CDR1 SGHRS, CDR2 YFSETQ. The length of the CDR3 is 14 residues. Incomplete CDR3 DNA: TGCGCCAGCAGTAGCCAGGGCCAGAACACTGAA. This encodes CASSSQGQNTE. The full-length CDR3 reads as CASSSQGQNTEAFF.

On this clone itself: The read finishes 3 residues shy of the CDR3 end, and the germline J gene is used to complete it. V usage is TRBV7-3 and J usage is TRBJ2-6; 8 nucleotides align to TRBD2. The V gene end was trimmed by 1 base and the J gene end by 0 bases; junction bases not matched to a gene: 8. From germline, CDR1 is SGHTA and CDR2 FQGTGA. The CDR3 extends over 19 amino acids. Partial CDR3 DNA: TGTGCCAGCAGCTTAAGGGGGATAGCGGGATTCTCTGGGGCCAACGTC. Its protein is CASSLRGIAGFSGANV. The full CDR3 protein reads CASSLRGIAGFSGANVLTF.

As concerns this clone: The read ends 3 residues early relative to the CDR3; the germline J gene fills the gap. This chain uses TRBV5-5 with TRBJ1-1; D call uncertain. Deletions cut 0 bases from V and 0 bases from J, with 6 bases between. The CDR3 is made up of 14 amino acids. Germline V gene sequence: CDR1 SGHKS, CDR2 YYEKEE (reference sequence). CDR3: CASSLVQMNTEAFF. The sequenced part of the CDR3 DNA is TGTGCCAGCAGCTTGGTTCAAATGAACACTGAA.

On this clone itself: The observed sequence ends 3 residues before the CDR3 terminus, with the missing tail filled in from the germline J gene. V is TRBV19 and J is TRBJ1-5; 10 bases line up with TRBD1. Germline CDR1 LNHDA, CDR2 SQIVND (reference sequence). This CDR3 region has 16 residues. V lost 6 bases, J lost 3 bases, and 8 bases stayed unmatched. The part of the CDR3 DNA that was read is TGTGCCAGTAGAATTGGGGACAGGGGCTCCAATCAGCCC. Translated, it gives CASRIGDRGSNQP. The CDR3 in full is CASRIGDRGSNQPQHF. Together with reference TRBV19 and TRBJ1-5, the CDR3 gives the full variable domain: DGGITQSPKYLFRKEGQNVTLSCEQNLNHDAMYWYRQDPGQGLRLIYYSQIVNDFQKGDIAEGYSVSREKKESFPLTVTSAQKNPTAFYLCASRIGDRGSNQPQHFGDGTRLSIL.

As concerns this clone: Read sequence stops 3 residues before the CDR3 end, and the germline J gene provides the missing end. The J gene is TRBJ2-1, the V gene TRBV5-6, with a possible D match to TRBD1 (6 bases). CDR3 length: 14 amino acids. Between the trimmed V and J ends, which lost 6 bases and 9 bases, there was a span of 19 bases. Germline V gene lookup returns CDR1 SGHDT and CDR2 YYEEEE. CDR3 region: CASTPSPRGSEQFF. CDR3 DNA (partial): TGTGCCAGCACACCCTCCCCCAGGGGCTCTGAG.

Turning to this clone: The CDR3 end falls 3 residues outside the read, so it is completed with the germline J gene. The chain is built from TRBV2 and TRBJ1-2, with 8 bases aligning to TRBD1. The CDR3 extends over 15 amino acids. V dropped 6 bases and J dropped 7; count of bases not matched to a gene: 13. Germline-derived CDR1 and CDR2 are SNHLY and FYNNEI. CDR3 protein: CASSPWGQGASGYTF. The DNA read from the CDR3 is TGTGCCAGCAGCCCCTGGGGGCAGGGGGCGTCTGGC.